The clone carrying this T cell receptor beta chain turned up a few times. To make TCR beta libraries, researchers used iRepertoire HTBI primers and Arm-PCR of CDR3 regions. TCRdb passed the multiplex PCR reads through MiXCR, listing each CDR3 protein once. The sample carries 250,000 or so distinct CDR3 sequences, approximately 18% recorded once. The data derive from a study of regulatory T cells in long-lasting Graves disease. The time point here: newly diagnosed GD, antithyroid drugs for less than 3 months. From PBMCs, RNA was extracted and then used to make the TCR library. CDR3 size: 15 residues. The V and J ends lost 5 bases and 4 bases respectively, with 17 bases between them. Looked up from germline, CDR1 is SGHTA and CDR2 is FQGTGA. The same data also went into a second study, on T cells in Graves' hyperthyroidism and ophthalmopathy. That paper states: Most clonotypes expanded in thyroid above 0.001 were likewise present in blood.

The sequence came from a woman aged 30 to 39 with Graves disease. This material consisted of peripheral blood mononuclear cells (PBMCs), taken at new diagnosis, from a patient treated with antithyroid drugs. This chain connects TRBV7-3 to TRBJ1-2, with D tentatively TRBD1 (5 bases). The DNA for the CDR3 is TGTGCCAGCAGCCCCAGGGACGGGGGTTTCTATGGCTACACCTTC. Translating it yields CASSPRDGGFYGYTF.